The present T cell receptor (beta chain) was sequenced within a study of CD8 T cells in ankylosing spondylitis. The CDR3 totals 18 residues. Germline V CDR1 and CDR2: DFQATT, SNEGSKA (reference sequence). After removal of 2 bases from V and 5 bases from J, the junction contained 18 bases not matched to a gene. Points from the study as a whole: Matched synovial fluid from ankylosing spondylitis patients was reported to be enriched for disease-linked clones. In ankylosing spondylitis blood, a motif of roughly 8 highly homologous TCR beta variants appeared characteristic. Previous work reported some of these motif variants in the synovial fluid and blood of reactive arthritis.

This clonotype was picked up a small number of times. What it binds is unknown. 5'-RACE, quantitative and with molecular barcodes, yielded the TCR beta libraries. TCRdb used MiXCR to reprocess the 5' RACE reads, holding one entry per CDR3 protein. The sample contains 700,000 to 850,000 distinct CDR3 sequences, around 11% of which appear only once. Sequenced sample: blood, either unsorted or a sorted T cell fraction (not recorded which). The chain links TRBV20-1 to TRBJ2-7; 10 bases are shared with TRBD2. This TCR was sampled from a male donor with ankylosing spondylitis. This CDR3 reads CSARYRGVAGGPLNEQYF. The CDR3 DNA reads as TGCAGTGCTAGATACCGCGGAGTAGCGGGAGGCCCCCTGAACGAGCAGTACTTC.